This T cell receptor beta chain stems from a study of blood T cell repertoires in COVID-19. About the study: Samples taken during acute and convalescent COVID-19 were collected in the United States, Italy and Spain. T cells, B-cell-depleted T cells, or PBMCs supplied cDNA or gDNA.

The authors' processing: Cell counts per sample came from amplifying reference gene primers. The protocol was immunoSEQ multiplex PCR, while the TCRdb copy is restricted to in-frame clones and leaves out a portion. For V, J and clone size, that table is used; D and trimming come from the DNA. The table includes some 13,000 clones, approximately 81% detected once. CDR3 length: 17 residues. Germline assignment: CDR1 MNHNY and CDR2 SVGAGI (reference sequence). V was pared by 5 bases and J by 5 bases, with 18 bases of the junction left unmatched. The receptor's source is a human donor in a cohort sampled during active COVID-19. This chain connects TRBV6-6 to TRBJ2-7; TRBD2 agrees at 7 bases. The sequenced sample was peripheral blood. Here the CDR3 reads CASSPERDYAFRNEQYF. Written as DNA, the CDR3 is TGTGCCAGCAGTCCAGAGAGGGACTACGCCTTCAGGAACGAGCAGTACTTC.